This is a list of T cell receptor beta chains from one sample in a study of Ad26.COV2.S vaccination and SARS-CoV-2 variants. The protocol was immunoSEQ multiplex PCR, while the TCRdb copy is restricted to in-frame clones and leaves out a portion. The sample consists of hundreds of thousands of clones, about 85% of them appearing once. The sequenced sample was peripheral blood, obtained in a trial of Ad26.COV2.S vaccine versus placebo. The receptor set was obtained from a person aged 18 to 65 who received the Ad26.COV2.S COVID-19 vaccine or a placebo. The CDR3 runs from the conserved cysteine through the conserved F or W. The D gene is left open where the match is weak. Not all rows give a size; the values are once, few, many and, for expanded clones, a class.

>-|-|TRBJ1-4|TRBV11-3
CASSLRGGEKLFF
TGTGCCAGCAGCTTGAGGGGTGGTGAAAAACTGTTTTTT
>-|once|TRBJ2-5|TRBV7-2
CASSRDVFLETQYF
TGTGCCAGCAGCCGGGACGTGTTTTTAGAGACCCAGTACTTC
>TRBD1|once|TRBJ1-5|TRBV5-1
CASSLGDRDQPQHF
TGCGCCAGCAGCCTGGGCGACAGGGATCAGCCCCAGCATTTT
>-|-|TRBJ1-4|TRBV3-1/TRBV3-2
CASSPRDGILFF
TGTGCCAGCAGCCCCCGTGACGGTATTCTGTTTTTT
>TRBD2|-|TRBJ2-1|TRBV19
CASSLGLAGGRIHNEQFF
TGTGCCAGTAGTTTGGGACTAGCGGGAGGCCGGATTCACAATGAGCAGTTCTTC
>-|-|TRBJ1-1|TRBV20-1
CSASWLLTTEAFF
TGCAGTGCTAGTTGGCTTTTAACCACTGAAGCTTTCTTT
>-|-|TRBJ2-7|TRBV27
CASRTPPYEQYF
TGTGCCAGCAGGACTCCTCCCTACGAGCAGTACTTC
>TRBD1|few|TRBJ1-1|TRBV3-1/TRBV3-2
CASSPRTGQAFF
TGTGCCAGCAGCCCCCGGACAGGACAAGCTTTCTTT
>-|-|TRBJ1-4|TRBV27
CASSLSRGREKLFF
TGTGCCAGCAGTTTATCCAGGGGCCGGGAAAAACTGTTTTTT
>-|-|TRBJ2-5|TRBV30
CAWRWPFQETQYF
TGTGCCTGGAGATGGCCCTTCCAAGAGACCCAGTACTTC
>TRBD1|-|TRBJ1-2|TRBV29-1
CSVDGTGLYGYTF
TGCAGCGTTGATGGGACAGGCCTCTATGGCTACACCTTC
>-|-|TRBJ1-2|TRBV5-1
CASNEGYGYTF
TGCGCCAGCAATGAGGGGTATGGCTACACCTTC
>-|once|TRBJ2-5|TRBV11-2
CASSSLGQETQYF
TGTGCCAGCAGCTCTTTGGGGCAAGAGACCCAGTACTTC
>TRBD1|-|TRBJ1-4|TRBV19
CASSIGQGANEKLFF
TGTGCCAGTAGTATTGGGCAGGGGGCTAATGAAAAACTGTTTTTT
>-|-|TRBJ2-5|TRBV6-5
CASSSGLLGQETQYF
TGTGCCAGCAGTTCCGGACTCCTAGGACAAGAGACCCAGTACTTC
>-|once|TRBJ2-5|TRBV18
CASSQTGPETQYF
TGTGCCAGCTCACAAACGGGCCCTGAGACCCAGTACTTC
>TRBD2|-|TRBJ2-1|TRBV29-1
CSVSGRAYNEQFF
TGCAGCGTGAGCGGGAGAGCCTACAATGAGCAGTTCTTC
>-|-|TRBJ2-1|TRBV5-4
CASSLEGGSYNEQFF
TGTGCCAGCAGCTTGGAGGGGGGGTCCTACAATGAGCAGTTCTTC
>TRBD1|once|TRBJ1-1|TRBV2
CASTPRTGGSTEAFF
TGTGCCAGCACCCCGAGGACAGGGGGCTCCACTGAAGCTTTCTTT
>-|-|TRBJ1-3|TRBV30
CACYYGNTIYF
TGTGCCTGCTATTATGGAAACACCATATATTTT
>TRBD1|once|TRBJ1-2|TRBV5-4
CASSPPGRTGEDGYTF
TGTGCCAGCAGCCCCCCAGGGCGGACAGGGGAGGATGGCTACACCTTC
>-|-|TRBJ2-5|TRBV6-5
CAVRPNYQETQYF
TGTGCCGTTCGACCGAACTACCAAGAGACCCAGTACTTC
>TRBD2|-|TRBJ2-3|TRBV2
CASSRLAGGNTDTQYF
TGTGCCAGCAGTCGACTAGCGGGGGGGAACACAGATACGCAGTATTTT
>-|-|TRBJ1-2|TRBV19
CASSRGFYGYTF
TGTGCCAGTAGTCGGGGGTTCTATGGCTACACCTTC
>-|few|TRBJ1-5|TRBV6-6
CASSYQSNNQPQHF
TGTGCCAGCAGTTACCAATCCAACAATCAGCCCCAGCATTTT
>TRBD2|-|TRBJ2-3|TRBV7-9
CASSFPFVRREGPQDTQYF
TGTGCCAGCAGCTTTCCGTTCGTTAGGCGGGAGGGCCCGCAGGATACGCAGTATTTT
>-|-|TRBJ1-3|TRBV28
CASSMEVRAGNTIYF
TGTGCCAGCAGTATGGAAGTACGGGCTGGAAACACCATATATTTT
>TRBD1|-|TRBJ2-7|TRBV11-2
CASSLGGTGMYEQYF
TGTGCCAGCAGCTTAGGCGGGACAGGGATGTACGAGCAGTACTTC
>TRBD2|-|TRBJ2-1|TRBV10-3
CAISAGLAGGPGEQFF
TGTGCCATCAGCGCAGGACTAGCGGGGGGCCCCGGTGAGCAGTTCTTC
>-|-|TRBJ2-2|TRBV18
CASSPRQGTGELFF
TGTGCCAGCTCACCTCGGCAGGGTACCGGGGAGCTGTTTTTT
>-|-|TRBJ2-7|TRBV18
CASSPPGASYEQYF
TGTGCCAGCTCACCCCCCGGGGCGTCTTACGAGCAGTACTTC
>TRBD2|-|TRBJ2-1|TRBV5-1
CASSATSGGSDEQFF
TGCGCCAGCAGCGCGACTAGCGGGGGGTCGGATGAGCAGTTCTTC
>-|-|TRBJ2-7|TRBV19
CASSITGGGNPYEQYF
TGTGCCAGTAGTATAACCGGCGGGGGCAATCCCTACGAGCAGTACTTC
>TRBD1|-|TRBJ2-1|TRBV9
CASSVSGGASYNEQFF
TGTGCCAGCAGCGTTTCAGGGGGCGCCTCCTACAATGAGCAGTTCTTC
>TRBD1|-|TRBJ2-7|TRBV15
CATSREPLQGAGDEQYF
TGTGCCACCAGCAGAGAACCATTACAGGGGGCAGGCGACGAGCAGTACTTC
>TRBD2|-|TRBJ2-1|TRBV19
CASSSLAGGGSYEQFF
TGTGCCAGTAGTTCACTAGCGGGAGGGGGAAGCTATGAGCAGTTCTTC
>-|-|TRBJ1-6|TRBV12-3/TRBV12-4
CASGRNNSPLHF
TGTGCCAGCGGGAGGAATAATTCACCCCTCCACTTT
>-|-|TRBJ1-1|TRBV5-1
CASSLDGGVNTEAFF
TGCGCCAGCAGCTTGGATGGGGGGGTGAACACTGAAGCTTTCTTT
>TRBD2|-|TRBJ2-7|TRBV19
CASSTRLAGTYEQYF
TGTGCCAGTAGTACCCGACTAGCGGGAACCTACGAGCAGTACTTC
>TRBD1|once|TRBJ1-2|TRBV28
CASSSGGENYGYTF
TGTGCCAGCAGTTCAGGGGGGGAAAACTATGGCTACACCTTC
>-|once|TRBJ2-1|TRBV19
CASSIGGGGFGNEQFF
TGTGCCAGTAGTATCGGGGGAGGAGGCTTTGGGAATGAGCAGTTCTTC
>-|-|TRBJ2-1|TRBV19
CASSIEEAYNEQFF
TGTGCCAGTAGTATAGAAGAGGCCTACAATGAGCAGTTCTTC
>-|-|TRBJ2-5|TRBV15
CATSRDSIGKQETQYF
TGTGCCACCAGCAGAGACTCCATAGGCAAGCAAGAGACCCAGTACTTC
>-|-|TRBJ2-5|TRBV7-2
CASSATVQETQYF
TGTGCCAGCAGCGCGACAGTTCAAGAGACCCAGTACTTC
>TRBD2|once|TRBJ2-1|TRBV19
CASRPSGLAYNEQFF
TGTGCCAGTAGACCTTCGGGACTAGCTTACAATGAGCAGTTCTTC
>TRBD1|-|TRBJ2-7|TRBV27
CASSLDLTGGFYEQYF
TGTGCCAGCAGTTTAGATTTAACAGGGGGCTTCTACGAGCAGTACTTC
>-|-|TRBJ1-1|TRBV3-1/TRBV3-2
CASSRKTTEAFF
TGTGCCAGCAGCCGGAAGACCACTGAAGCTTTCTTT